Below, 17 T cell receptor beta chains from the same sample are listed, as sequenced in a study of blood T cell repertoires in COVID-19. Sequencing used immunoSEQ multiplex PCR; TCRdb keeps in-frame clones, though not all of them. The table has roughly 360,000 clones, approximately 88% seen once; the top ten hold more than 0.85%. Sequences were obtained from PBMCs or T cells enriched from blood (not recorded which). These receptors all stem from a woman under 40 with acute COVID-19.

The V and J genes are TRBV9 and TRBJ1-3; 11 bases match TRBD1. In germline, CDR1 is SGDLS, CDR2 YYNGEE. The CDR3 runs to 18 residues. Trimming at V came to 4 bases and at J to 4 bases, leaving 13 bases not matched to a gene. The CDR3 region has the DNA TGTGCCAGCAGCCCTACTTCCGGGACAGGGGGTGCCGGAAACACCATATATTTT. This encodes CASSPTSGTGGAGNTIYF.

The table lists this clone with a count of one. The chain joins TRBV5-1 to TRBJ2-7; D gene ambiguous. CDR3 length: 13 amino acids. The germline V gene has CDR1 SGHRS and CDR2 YFSETQ. V lost 0 bases and J lost 5, with 9 bases in between. This CDR3 is CASSLGSVHEQYF. The CDR3 coding sequence is TGCGCCAGCAGCTTGGGATCGGTCCACGAGCAGTACTTC.

As concerns this clone: Other DNA sequences of this sample code for an identical CDR3. For the CDR3, the DNA is TGTGCCAGCTCACCGTCAGGGGTAGCCGAAGCTTTCTTT. Translation: CASSPSGVAEAFF. V gene TRBV18 combines with J gene TRBJ1-1, with D perhaps matching TRBD1 (6 bases). Trimming cost V 3 bases and J 8 bases, with 13 bases left between them. The CDR3 is 13 amino acids. Germline-derived CDR1 and CDR2 are KGHSH and LQKENI. The full variable domain, in which reference TRBV18 and TRBJ1-1 provide the parts outside the CDR3, is NAGVMQNPRHLVRRRGQEARLRCSPMKGHSHVYWYRQLPEEGLKFMVYLQKENIIDESGMPKERFSAEFPKEGPSILRIQQVVRGDSAAYFCASSPSGVAEAFFGQGTRLTVV.

The V call is TRBV5-6, the J call TRBJ2-7; a possible D gene is TRBD1 (5 bases). The CDR3 is made up of 16 amino acids. Germline V CDR1 and CDR2: SGHDT, YYEEEE. Trimming took off 2 bases at V and 3 bases at J, with 18 bases between the two ends. DNA of the CDR3: TGTGCCAGCAGCTTAGAAGGGGCCCACCTCCTCTACGAGCAGTACTTC. Translation gives CASSLEGAHLLYEQYF. The full variable domain, its missing parts supplied by reference TRBV5-6 and TRBJ2-7, is DAGVTQSPTHLIKTRGQQVTLRCSPKSGHDTVSWYQQALGQGPQFIFQYYEEEERQRGNFPDRFSGHQFPNYSSELNVNALLLGDSALYLCASSLEGAHLLYEQYFGPGTRLTVT.

The chain couples TRBV21-1 to TRBJ1-5; TRBD1, the table's D call, lacks a check against the DNA. TRBV21-1 is termed a pseudogene. The CDR3 sequence is 16 residues long. This CDR3 is CASSKAIQDSNQPQHF. DNA for the CDR3: TGTGCCAGCAGCAAAGCAATACAGGATAGCAATCAGCCCCAGCATTTT.

The chain combines TRBV30 with TRBJ2-2, with TRBD2 matching over 7 bases. This CDR3 contains 17 residues. Trimming took 0 bases from V and 0 from J; bases not matched to a gene: 7. Germline assignment: CDR1 GTSNPN and CDR2 SVGIG (reference sequence). CDR3 nucleotides: TGTGCCTGGAGTGTTCTGCGGGGGACCGCGAACACCGGGGAGCTGTTTTTT. Its protein product is CAWSVLRGTANTGELFF.

The chain combines TRBV27 with TRBJ1-5, with no clear D. Deletions cut 3 bases from V and 4 bases from J, with 10 bases between. CDR1 and CDR2 from the germline V gene are MNHEY and SMNVEV (reference sequence). The CDR3 runs 14 residues. The DNA for the CDR3 is TGTGCCAGCAGTTTGGTTGACGGGAATCAGCCCCAGCATTTT. This codes for CASSLVDGNQPQHF.

Concerning this clone itself: This specimen includes other DNA sequences encoding the same CDR3. The J gene is TRBJ1-5, the V gene TRBV28; D may be TRBD1 (6 bases). V lost 5 bases, J lost 0 bases, and 11 bases lay in between. The CDR3 sequence is 15 residues long. The germline CDR1 and CDR2 sequences are MDHEN and SYDVKM. The CDR3 coding sequence is TGTGCCAGCAGTCCGGACAGTTATAGCAATCAGCCCCAGCATTTT. Protein: CASSPDSYSNQPQHF.

The V gene is TRBV7-2, the J gene TRBJ2-3; tentatively, D is TRBD1 (5 bases). The CDR3 spans 11 residues. V lost 7 bases and J 7 bases, leaving 9 bases between the germline ends. The germline V gene has CDR1 SGHTA and CDR2 FQGNSA. The CDR3 bases are TGTGCCAGCACCCCAGGGAATACGCAGTATTTT. It specifies CASTPGNTQYF.

Remarks on this clone: Other DNA sequences in this sample translate to the same CDR3. The V and J genes are TRBV7-2 and TRBJ2-3, with 7 nucleotides matching TRBD2. The germline gives CDR1 SGHTA, CDR2 FQGNSA. The CDR3 is made up of 14 amino acids. The V segment lost 0 bases and the J segment 3 bases; nucleotides outside the gene matches: 0. The CDR3 reads CASSLAGGTDTQYF. As DNA, the CDR3 is TGTGCCAGCAGCTTAGCGGGGGGGACAGATACGCAGTATTTT.

This clone has a handful of counts. The chain is built from TRBV2 and TRBJ1-5, with a weak D call TRBD1 (5 bases). V was shortened by 5 bases and J by 5 bases, with 13 bases between the two germline ends. This CDR3 has 14 residues. Germline V gene sequence: CDR1 SNHLY, CDR2 FYNNEI. CDR3 sequence: CASSFTGIDQPQHF. The CDR3 DNA follows: TGTGCCAGCAGTTTTACAGGAATCGATCAGCCCCAGCATTTT. The variable domain in full, completed from reference TRBV2 and TRBJ1-5, reads EPEVTQTPSHQVTQMGQEVILRCVPISNHLYFYWYRQILGQKVEFLVSFYNNEISEKSEIFDDQFSVERPDGSNFTLKIRSTKLEDSAMYFCASSFTGIDQPQHFGDGTRLSIL.

This CDR3 reads CASRPSTGGFEAFF. Written as DNA, the CDR3 is TGTGCCAGCAGGCCATCCACAGGGGGGTTCGAAGCTTTCTTT. V usage is TRBV2 and J usage is TRBJ1-1; TRBD1 matches 8 bases. This CDR3 has 14 residues. Germline V gene sequence: CDR1 SNHLY, CDR2 FYNNEI. After removal of 6 bases from V and 8 bases from J, the junction contained 11 bases not matched to a gene.

The CDR3 sequence is CAWSRGGSGGISEQYF. The CDR3 DNA follows: TGTGCCTGGAGCCGGGGGGGTAGCGGGGGTATTAGCGAGCAGTACTTC. The V and J genes are TRBV30 and TRBJ2-7; 9 bases agree with TRBD2. CDR3 length equals 16 residues. Trimming removed 3 bases from V and 6 bases from J; junction bases left unmatched: 15. Germline V lookup: CDR1 GTSNPN, CDR2 SVGIG (reference sequence).

The chain recombines TRBV11-2 with TRBJ2-1, with a weak D call TRBD2 (5 bases). V lost 6 bases, J lost 7 bases, and 13 bases lay in between. This CDR3 contains 13 residues. In germline, CDR1 is SGHAT, CDR2 FQNNGV. CDR3 sequence: CASRTSEENEQFF. The CDR3 nucleotides are TGTGCCAGCAGAACGTCGGAGGAGAATGAGCAGTTCTTC.

The sample holds one count of this clone. The chain employs TRBV24-1 and TRBJ1-5; TRBD1 might be the D (6 bases). The CDR3 contains 15 residues. The V end lost 2 bases, the J end lost 3 bases, and 10 bases lay between the germline ends. The germline CDR1 and CDR2 sequences are KGHDR and SFDVKD. CDR3 loop: CATSDSRQANQPQHF. The CDR3 DNA sequence: TGTGCCACCAGTGATTCGAGACAGGCCAATCAGCCCCAGCATTTT.

This clone was observed a single time. The genes are TRBV10-3 and TRBJ1-1; 10 nucleotides agree with TRBD1. The CDR3 runs to 14 residues. Germline CDR1 ENHRY, CDR2 SYGVKD. V shed 2 bases and J 8 bases; nucleotides not matched to a gene: 5. The CDR3 protein is CAISEPTGGGEAFF. Here the CDR3 DNA reads TGTGCCATCAGTGAGCCGACAGGGGGCGGCGAAGCTTTCTTT.

This clone was observed once. The chain recombines TRBV27 with TRBJ1-2; D perhaps matches TRBD1 (6 bases). The V end was cut by 3 bases, the J end by 7 bases, with 15 bases between. The germline gives CDR1 MNHEY, CDR2 SMNVEV (reference sequence). The CDR3 length is 14 residues. The CDR3 loop reads CASSFLGALGGYTF. CDR3 DNA: TGTGCCAGCAGTTTTTTGGGGGCCCTCGGTGGCTACACCTTC.